This passage covers 9 T cell receptor beta chains from one sample sequenced in a study of control samples from healthy donors and cancer patients. This table comes from immunoSEQ multiplex PCR, and its TCRdb copy is limited to in-frame clones, with some not included. The table lists around 74,000 clones, around 92% of them singletons. The sequencing sample was made of blood. The receptor source for this set is a woman aged 55-70 years in good health.

This sequence joins TRBV7-6 and TRBJ2-1; D perhaps matches TRBD1 (5 bases). The CDR3 sequence is 15 residues long. V lost 1 base and J 1 base, leaving 8 bases between the germline ends. Germline CDR1 reads SGHVS; CDR2 reads FNYEAQ. The CDR3 sequence is CASSLGQGSYNEQFF. CDR3 nucleotides: TGTGCCAGCAGCTTAGGGCAGGGATCCTACAATGAGCAGTTCTTC. The full variable domain, rest sourced from reference TRBV7-6 and TRBJ2-1, is GAGVSQSPRYKVTKRGQDVALRCDPISGHVSLYWYRQALGQGPEFLTYFNYEAQQDKSGLPNDRFSAERPEGSISTLTIQRTEQRDSAMYRCASSLGQGSYNEQFFGPGTRLTVL.

The chain employs TRBV5-1 and TRBJ1-4; D perhaps matches TRBD1 (6 bases). Germline V lookup: CDR1 SGHRS, CDR2 YFSETQ. The length of the CDR3 is 17 residues. Trimming pared 1 base from V and 0 bases from J, leaving 13 bases between. The CDR3, as DNA: TGCGCCAGCAGCTTGTTCGGGGGCCCAGCAACTAATGAAAAACTGTTTTTT. Amino acid sequence: CASSLFGGPATNEKLFF.

V and J are TRBV12-3 or TRBV12-4 and TRBJ1-5; D unresolved. V was pared by 4 bases and J by 4 bases, with 8 bases between. This CDR3 has 13 amino acids. CDR3 coding DNA: TGTGCCAGCAGTTGGCAGAGAAATCAGCCCCAGCATTTT. Protein sequence: CASSWQRNQPQHF.

The chain uses TRBV4-2 and TRBJ2-5; 9 bases match TRBD1. Germline V lookup: CDR1 LGHNA, CDR2 YNFKEQ. This CDR3 has 15 residues. V gave up 4 bases and J gave up 4 bases; unmatched junction bases: 7. The CDR3 DNA reads TGTGCCAGCAGCCGATGGACAGGGGCGGCAGAGACCCAGTACTTC. This sequence encodes CASSRWTGAAETQYF.

The V and J genes are TRBV18 and TRBJ1-4; D gene unclear. CDR1 is KGHSH, CDR2 LQKENI, per germline. V dropped 4 bases and J dropped 0 bases, with 9 bases sitting between them. This CDR3 comprises 15 residues. CDR3 sequence: CASSRELTTNEKLFF. The CDR3 DNA sequence: TGTGCCAGCTCACGAGAGTTAACAACTAATGAAAAACTGTTTTTT.

The chain joins TRBV14 to TRBJ2-1; TRBD1 is a possible D gene (6 bases). The CDR3 runs 20 residues. V gave up 3 bases and J gave up 5 bases, with 29 bases separating them. Germline CDR1 SGHDN, CDR2 FVKESK. DNA for the CDR3: TGTGCCAGCAGCCACGCTTTGAGGGGGTGGGGAAGTTCTTCCCACAATGAGCAGTTCTTC. Protein product: CASSHALRGWGSSSHNEQFF. Filled out from reference TRBV14 and TRBJ2-1, the complete variable domain reads EAGVTQFPSHSVIEKGQTVTLRCDPISGHDNLYWYRRVMGKEIKFLLHFVKESKQDESGMPNNRFLAERTGGTYSTLKVQPAELEDSGVYFCASSHALRGWGSSSHNEQFFGPGTRLTVL.

The CDR3 nucleotides read TGCGCCAGCAGCTTCGGACAGGCCCGCCTTGGCTACACCTTC. It is translated as CASSFGQARLGYTF. The rearrangement uses TRBV5-1 and TRBJ1-2, with 7 bases aligning to TRBD1. The germline gives CDR1 SGHRS, CDR2 YFSETQ. The CDR3 sequence is 14 residues long. Trimming cost V 2 bases and J 7 bases; bases outside gene matches: 8.

The gene calls are TRBV10-3 and TRBJ2-5; no reliable D call. Trimming took 3 bases from V and 5 from J, leaving 10 bases between them. Germline CDR1 reads ENHRY; CDR2 reads SYGVKD. This CDR3 spans 13 amino acids. Here the CDR3 reads CAISDGSLETQYF. Written as DNA, the CDR3 is TGTGCCATCAGTGATGGTAGTTTGGAGACCCAGTACTTC.

The chain uses TRBV5-4 and TRBJ2-1, with D possibly matching TRBD2 (6 bases). The germline gives CDR1 SGHNT, CDR2 YYREEE (reference sequence). V was pared by 4 bases and J by 5 bases, with 16 bases between. There are 15 residues in the CDR3. For the CDR3, the DNA is TGTGCCAGCAGCCCATCCGGGAGCCAAAACAATGAGCAGTTCTTC. The encoded protein is CASSPSGSQNNEQFF.